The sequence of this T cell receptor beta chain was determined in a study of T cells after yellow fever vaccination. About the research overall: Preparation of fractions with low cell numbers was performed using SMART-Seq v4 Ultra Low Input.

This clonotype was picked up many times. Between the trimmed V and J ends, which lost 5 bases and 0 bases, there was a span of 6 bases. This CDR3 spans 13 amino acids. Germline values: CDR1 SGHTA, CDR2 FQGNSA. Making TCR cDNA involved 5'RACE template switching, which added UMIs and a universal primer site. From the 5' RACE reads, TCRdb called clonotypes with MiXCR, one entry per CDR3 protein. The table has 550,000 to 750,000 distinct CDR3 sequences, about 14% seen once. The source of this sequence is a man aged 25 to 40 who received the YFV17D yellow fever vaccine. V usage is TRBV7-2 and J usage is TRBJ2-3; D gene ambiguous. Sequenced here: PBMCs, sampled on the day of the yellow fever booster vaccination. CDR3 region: CASSTTSTDTQYF. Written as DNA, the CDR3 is TGTGCCAGCAGCACCACTAGCACAGATACGCAGTATTTT.